This T cell receptor (beta chain) derives from a study of beta chain features in type 1 diabetes. Notes on the study in general: In all four CD4+ subsets, TCRB CDR3 length was significantly, moderately reduced in type 1 diabetes.

Worth noting for this clone: Antigen: not known.

Expressed TCRB transcripts got sequenced, as all isolated RNA was reverse transcribed. Profiled with immunoSEQ multiplex PCR; TCRdb holds only in-frame clones, not every one. The sample lists around 160,000 clones; about 8.1% were seen once. The sample comprised central memory CD4+ T cells from blood. The TCR sequence derives from a woman in her late teens or twenties with type 1 diabetes.

This chain's CDR3 is CASSLASGPAIEQYF. The CDR3 DNA follows: TGTGCCAGCAGTTTGGCTAGCGGGCCAGCGATCGAGCAGTACTTC. The chain links TRBV28 to TRBJ2-7, with TRBD2 matching over 8 bases. The trim removed 3 bases at V and 6 bases at J, leaving 10 bases unmatched. This CDR3 is 15 amino acids long. The germline gives CDR1 MDHEN, CDR2 SYDVKM.